This T cell receptor beta chain emerged from a study of T cells after yellow fever vaccination. Study-wide findings and caveats: CD4 and CD8 compartments shared a small share of clonotypes, likely from convergent recombination.

This clonotype was detected ten times or more. Its antigen is still unknown. V dropped 0 bases and J dropped 8 bases, with 14 bases sitting between them. The CDR3 is made up of 14 amino acids. Germline V gene data show CDR1 as SGHRS and CDR2 as YFSETQ. For TCR, cDNA came from 5'RACE template switching, which added a universal primer site and UMIs. TCRdb re-derived calls from the 5' RACE reads in MiXCR, one entry per CDR3 protein. This sample yields 230,000 or so distinct CDR3 sequences, of which approximately 3.8% are seen a single time; about 19% belongs to the top ten. The chain is built from TRBV5-1 and TRBJ1-2; D unclear. The TCR comes from a man between 18 and 35 years old who received the YFV17D yellow fever vaccine. The sample consisted of PBMCs, taken 15 days after the yellow fever booster vaccination. The CDR3 coding sequence is TGCGCCAGCAGCTTGGGCCCCACCTTAGGGGGCTACACCTTC. Protein: CASSLGPTLGGYTF.